Each of the 2 T cell receptor beta chains below was sequenced from the same sample in a study of T cell changes during pregnancy in multiple sclerosis. Clones were sequenced by immunoSEQ multiplex PCR, and TCRdb holds only the in-frame ones, with some missing. The sample includes about 40,000 clones, more than 90% of them seen just once. This specimen was CD8+ T cells from peripheral blood mononuclear cells, taken in the first trimester of pregnancy. Receptor source: a female donor with multiple sclerosis, enrolled in a pregnancy study.

The rearrangement uses TRBV7-8 and TRBJ1-1, with D possibly being TRBD1 (5 bases). This CDR3 has 15 amino acids. The V end was cut by 1 base, the J end by 1 base, with 10 bases between. CDR1 is SGHVS, CDR2 FQNEAQ, per germline. The CDR3 sequence: CASSLVEGENTEAFF. The CDR3 bases are TGTGCCAGCAGCTTAGTGGAAGGGGAGAACACTGAAGCTTTCTTT.

V and J are TRBV19 and TRBJ2-7; a weak D match, TRBD2 (6 bases). Trimming stripped 5 bases from V and 1 base from J, with 18 bases between. The CDR3 has 16 amino acids. Germline V gives CDR1 LNHDA, CDR2 SQIVND (reference sequence). The CDR3 DNA reads as TGTGCCAGTAGTGAATCCCTTGCGGGGAGATCCTACGAGCAGTACTTC. Encoded protein: CASSESLAGRSYEQYF. Filled out from reference TRBV19 and TRBJ2-7, the complete variable domain reads DGGITQSPKYLFRKEGQNVTLSCEQNLNHDAMYWYRQDPGQGLRLIYYSQIVNDFQKGDIAEGYSVSREKKESFPLTVTSAQKNPTAFYLCASSESLAGRSYEQYFGPGTRLTVT.